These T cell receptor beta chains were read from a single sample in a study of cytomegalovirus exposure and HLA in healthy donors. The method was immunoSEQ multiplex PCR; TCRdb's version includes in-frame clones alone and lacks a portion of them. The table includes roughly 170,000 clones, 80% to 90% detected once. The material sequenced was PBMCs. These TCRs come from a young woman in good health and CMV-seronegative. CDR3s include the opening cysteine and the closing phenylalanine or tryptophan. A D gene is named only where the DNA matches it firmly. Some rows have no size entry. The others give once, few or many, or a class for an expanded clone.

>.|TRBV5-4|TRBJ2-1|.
TGTGCCAGCAGCTTGTTCCAGGGTATCGACAATGAGCAGTTCTTC
CASSLFQGIDNEQFF
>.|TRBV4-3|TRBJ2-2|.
TGCGCCAGCAGCCAAGAAAGAGGAGTCCCCGGGGAGCTGTTTTTT
CASSQERGVPGELFF
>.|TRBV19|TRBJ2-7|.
TGTGCCAGTAGTATAGCAGGAGGGCTAGGTTACGAGCAGTACTTC
CASSIAGGLGYEQYF
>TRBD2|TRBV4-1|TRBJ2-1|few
TGCGCCAGCAGCCAAGGGGGACTAGCGGGAGGCTCAGACAATGAGCAGTTCTTC
CASSQGGLAGGSDNEQFF
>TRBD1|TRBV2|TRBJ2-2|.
TGTGCCAGCAGTCAAACAGGGGGCGCCTCCGGGGAGCTGTTTTTT
CASSQTGGASGELFF
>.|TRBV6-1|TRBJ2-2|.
TGTGCCAGCAGAGCCAGGGTGGGTTTTAGCGGGGAGCTGTTTTTT
CASRARVGFSGELFF
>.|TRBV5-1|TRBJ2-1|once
TGCGCCAGCAGCTTGGGGCAGGGTTCCTCCTACAATGAGCAGTTCTTC
CASSLGQGSSYNEQFF
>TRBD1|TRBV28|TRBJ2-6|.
TGTGCCGTAAACCGGGACAGGGGTTTTTCCGGGGCCAACGTCCTGACTTTC
CAVNRDRGFSGANVLTF
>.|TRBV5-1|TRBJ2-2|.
TGCGCCAGCAGCTTGGTCGCCGGGGAGCTGTTTTTT
CASSLVAGELFF
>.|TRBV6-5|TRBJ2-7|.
TGTGCCAGCAGTGGGCCCACCGGACAGCGTTACGAGCAGTACTTC
CASSGPTGQRYEQYF
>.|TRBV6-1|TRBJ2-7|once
TGTGCCAGCGACTCCCCCAGCTACGAGCAGTACTTC
CASDSPSYEQYF
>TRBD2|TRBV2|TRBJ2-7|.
TGTGCCAGCAGCCTTCTAGCGGGAACCGGGTACGAGCAGTACTTC
CASSLLAGTGYEQYF
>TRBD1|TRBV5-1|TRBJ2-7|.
TGCGCCAGCACCAAGACAGGGAGTGGGGCCTACGAGCAGTACTTC
CASTKTGSGAYEQYF
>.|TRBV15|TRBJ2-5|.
TGTGCCACCAGCATCCCTCTCGTGGGCGAGACCCAGTACTTC
CATSIPLVGETQYF
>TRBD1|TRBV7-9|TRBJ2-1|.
TGTGCCAGCAGCTCCCGGGACAGGGGCGCGTATGAGCAGTTCTTC
CASSSRDRGAYEQFF
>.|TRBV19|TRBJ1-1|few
TGTGCCAGTAGCCACCCGGGGAACACTGAAGCTTTCTTT
CASSHPGNTEAFF
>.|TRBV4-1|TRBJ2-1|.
TGCGCCAGCAGCCAAGCGGTGCGCCGGGAATACAATGAGCAGTTCTTC
CASSQAVRREYNEQFF
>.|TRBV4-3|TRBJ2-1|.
TGCGCCAGCAGCCAAGCCGCGGGGAACTACAATGAGCAGTTCTTC
CASSQAAGNYNEQFF
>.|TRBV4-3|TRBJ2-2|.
TGCGCCAGCAGCCAAGTTCATGAAGCGGCCTCCGGGGAGCTGTTTTTT
CASSQVHEAASGELFF
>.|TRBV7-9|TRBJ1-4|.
TGTGCCAGCAGCTTAGCTACAGGGCTGGCTAATGAAAAACTGTTTTTT
CASSLATGLANEKLFF
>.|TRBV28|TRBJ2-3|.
TGTGCCAGCAGTGTCGTTCTCTCCACAGATACGCAGTATTTT
CASSVVLSTDTQYF
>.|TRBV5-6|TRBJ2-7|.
TGTGCCAGCAGCTTGAGGACAGTTTCTCCCGCCTACGAGCAGTACTTC
CASSLRTVSPAYEQYF
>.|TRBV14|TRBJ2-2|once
TGTGCCAGCAGCCAAGCCGTCACCGGGGAGCTGTTTTTT
CASSQAVTGELFF
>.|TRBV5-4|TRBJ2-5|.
TGTGCCAGCAGCTTGAGTGCTAGAGAGGAGACCCAGTACTTC
CASSLSAREETQYF
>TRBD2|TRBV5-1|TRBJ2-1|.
TGCGCCAGCAGCCCACCCTCAAGCGGGAGCGGCTACAATGAGCAGTTCTTC
CASSPPSSGSGYNEQFF
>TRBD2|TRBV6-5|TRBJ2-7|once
TGTGCCAGCAGCCCAAGCGGGGGTTCCTACGAGCAGTACTTC
CASSPSGGSYEQYF
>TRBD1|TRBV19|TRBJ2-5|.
TGTGCCAGTAGTATGAGGGACAGGGGTCAAGAGACCCAGTACTTC
CASSMRDRGQETQYF
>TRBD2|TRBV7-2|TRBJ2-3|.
TGTGCCAGCAGCGTCCTAGCGGACCTGGGGGATACGCAGTATTTT
CASSVLADLGDTQYF
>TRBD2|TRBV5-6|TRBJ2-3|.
TGTGCCAGCAGCGACGGGACTAGCGGCACAGATACGCAGTATTTT
CASSDGTSGTDTQYF
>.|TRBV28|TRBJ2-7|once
TGTGCCAGCAGTACGGAAGACAGACCTCTGGACGAGCAGTACTTC
CASSTEDRPLDEQYF
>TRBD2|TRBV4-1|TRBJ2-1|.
TGCGCCAGCAGCAAAAATAGCGGGAGTTCAGGTATTGAGCAGTTCTTC
CASSKNSGSSGIEQFF
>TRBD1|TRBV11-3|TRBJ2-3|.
TGTGCCAGCGGCCCCCAGGGGGCGACGCAGTATTTT
CASGPQGATQYF
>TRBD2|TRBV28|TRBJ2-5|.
TGTGCCAGCAGTTTTCTAGCGGGGGCGGTCCAAGAGACCCAGTACTTC
CASSFLAGAVQETQYF
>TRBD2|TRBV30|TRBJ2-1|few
TGTGCTTGGCTAGCGGGAGTTTCAATGGAGCAGTTCTTC
CAWLAGVSMEQFF
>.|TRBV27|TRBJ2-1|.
TGTGCCAGCAGTTCCCCGGGATACGAGAACAATGAGCAGTTCTTC
CASSSPGYENNEQFF
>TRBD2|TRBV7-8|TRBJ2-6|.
TGTGCCAGCAGCCCCCGGGGACTAGCGGGAGGGCCCTCTGGGGCCAACGTCCTGACTTTC
CASSPRGLAGGPSGANVLTF
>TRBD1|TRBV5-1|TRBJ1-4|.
TGCGCCAGCAGCTTGGGAAGATCAGGGGGCGAAAAACTGTTTTTT
CASSLGRSGGEKLFF
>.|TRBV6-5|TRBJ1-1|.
TGTGCCAGCTCTAAGGGGTCGACTGAAGCTTTCTTT
CASSKGSTEAFF
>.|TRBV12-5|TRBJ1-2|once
TGTGCTAGTGCCGTCAGGATAAACTATGGCTACACCTTC
CASAVRINYGYTF
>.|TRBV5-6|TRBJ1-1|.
TGTGCCAGCAGCGCGGTCGGGGTGAACACTGAAGCTTTCTTT
CASSAVGVNTEAFF
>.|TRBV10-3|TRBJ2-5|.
TGTGCCATCAGTGACACAGGGGAGGAGGAGACTCAGTACTTC
CAISDTGEEETQYF